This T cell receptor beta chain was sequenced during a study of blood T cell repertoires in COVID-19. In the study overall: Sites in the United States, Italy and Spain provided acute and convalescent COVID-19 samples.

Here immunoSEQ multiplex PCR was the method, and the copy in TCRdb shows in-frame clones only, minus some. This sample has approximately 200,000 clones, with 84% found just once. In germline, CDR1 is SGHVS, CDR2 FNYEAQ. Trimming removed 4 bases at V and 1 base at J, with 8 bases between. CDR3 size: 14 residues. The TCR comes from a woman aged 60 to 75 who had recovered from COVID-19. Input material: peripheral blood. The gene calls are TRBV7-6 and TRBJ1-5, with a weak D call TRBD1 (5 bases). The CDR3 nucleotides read TGTGCCAGCAGCTATGGGGGGAGCAATCAGCCCCAGCATTTT. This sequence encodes CASSYGGSNQPQHF.